The 6 T cell receptor beta chains given below trace back to one sample, sequenced in a study of T cells expressing NK-cell markers (TCRdb year 2020). Library preparation employed 5' RACE. These reads were obtained on an Illumina HiSeq 2000. Through TCRdb reprocessing, the reads give one entry per CDR3 protein sequence; DNA is omitted. The table for this sample shows 130,000 to 150,000 distinct CDR3 sequences. Roughly an eighth of the sample rests with the top ten. The sequenced material came from blood T cells: a sorted CD56 or NKG2C T cell subset, CD4+ or CD8+ T cells, or bulk PBMC T cells (not recorded which). The source is a man aged 18 to 29 in good health. Donor details come from another sample of the same person, matched by shared clones.

The rearrangement joins TRBV5-6 to TRBJ2-3; the TCRdb D gene call, TRBD1, has no DNA to confirm it. CDR3 size: 16 residues. Germline values: CDR1 SGHDT, CDR2 YYEEEE. Here the CDR3 reads CASSLPSVWGRDTQYF.

The J gene is TRBJ2-1, the V gene TRBV18. The CDR3 extends over 13 amino acids. The germline CDR1 and CDR2 sequences are KGHSH and LQKENI. The CDR3 is CATLTATANEQFF.

This chain joins TRBV27 and TRBJ2-7; TCRdb's D call, TRBD2, is unchecked because there is no DNA. Germline lookup yields CDR1 MNHEY and CDR2 SMNVEV (reference sequence). CDR3 length: 14 residues. Here the CDR3 reads CASSQGLGSYEQYF.

The rearrangement links TRBV7-9 to TRBJ2-7; there is no DNA to check the TCRdb D call of TRBD2. The CDR3 extends over 14 amino acids. The germline CDR1 and CDR2 sequences are SEHNR and FQNEAQ (reference sequence). The CDR3: CASSLILAGAEQYF.

The V gene is TRBV7-9, the J gene TRBJ2-7; as DNA is missing, the TRBD1 call by TCRdb cannot be tested. The CDR3 spans 13 residues. Germline V gene sequence: CDR1 SEHNR, CDR2 FQNEAQ (reference sequence). The CDR3 spells CASSNRGPYEQYF.

This rearrangement joins TRBV6-5 to TRBJ2-1; TCRdb names TRBD1, which stays unverified in the absence of DNA. This CDR3 has 12 residues. CDR1 and CDR2 (germline): MNHEY, SVGAGI. CDR3: CASSSPGAGEFF.